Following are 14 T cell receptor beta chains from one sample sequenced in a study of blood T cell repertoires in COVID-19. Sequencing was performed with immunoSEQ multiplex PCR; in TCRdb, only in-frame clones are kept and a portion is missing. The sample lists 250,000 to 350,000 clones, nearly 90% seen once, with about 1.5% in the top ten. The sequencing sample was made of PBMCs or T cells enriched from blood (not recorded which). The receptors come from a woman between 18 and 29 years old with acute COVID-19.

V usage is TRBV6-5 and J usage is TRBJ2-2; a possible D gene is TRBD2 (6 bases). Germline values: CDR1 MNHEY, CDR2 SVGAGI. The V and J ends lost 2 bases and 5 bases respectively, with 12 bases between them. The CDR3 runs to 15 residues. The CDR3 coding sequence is TGTGCCAGCAGTTACGACGGGAGTGGTACCGGGGAGCTGTTTTTT. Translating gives CASSYDGSGTGELFF.

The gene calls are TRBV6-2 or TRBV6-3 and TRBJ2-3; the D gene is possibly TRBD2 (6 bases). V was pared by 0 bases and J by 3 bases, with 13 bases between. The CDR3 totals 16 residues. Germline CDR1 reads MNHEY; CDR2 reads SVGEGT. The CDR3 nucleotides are TGTGCCAGCAGTTACTCTATTCGGGAGTGGACAGATACGCAGTATTTT. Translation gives CASSYSIREWTDTQYF.

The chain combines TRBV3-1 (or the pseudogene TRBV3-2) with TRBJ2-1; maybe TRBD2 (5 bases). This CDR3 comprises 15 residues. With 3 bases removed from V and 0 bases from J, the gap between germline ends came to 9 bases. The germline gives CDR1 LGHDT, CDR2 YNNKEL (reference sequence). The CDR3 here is CASSQDRDSYNEQFF. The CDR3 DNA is TGTGCCAGCAGCCAGGACCGGGACTCCTACAATGAGCAGTTCTTC.

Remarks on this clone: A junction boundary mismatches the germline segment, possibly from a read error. The CDR3 loop reads CASSGGTVETQYF. The CDR3 nucleotides are TGTGCTAGCAGCGGTGGGACAGTGGAGACCCAGTACTTC. The gene calls are TRBV7-7 and TRBJ2-5, with TRBD1 identical over 7 bases. Germline loops: CDR1 SSHAT, CDR2 FNYEAQ (reference sequence). CDR3 size: 13 residues.

CDR3 region: CASSSQVSSGNTIYF. CDR3 coding DNA: TGTGCCAGCAGTTCCCAAGTTAGCTCTGGAAACACCATATATTTT. The V gene is TRBV6-5, the J gene TRBJ1-3, with D uncertain. V gave up 4 bases and J gave up 0 bases, with 10 bases separating them. CDR1 and CDR2 (germline): MNHEY, SVGAGI. The CDR3 length is 15 residues.

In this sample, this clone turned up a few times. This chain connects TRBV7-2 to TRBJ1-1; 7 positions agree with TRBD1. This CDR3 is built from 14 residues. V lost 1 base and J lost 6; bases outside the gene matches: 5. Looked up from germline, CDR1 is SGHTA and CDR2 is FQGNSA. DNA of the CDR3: TGTGCCAGCAGCTTAGGCGTCAGGGGGTCTGAAGCTTTCTTT. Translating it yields CASSLGVRGSEAFF. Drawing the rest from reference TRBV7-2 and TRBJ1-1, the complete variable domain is GAGVSQSPSNKVTEKGKDVELRCDPISGHTALYWYRQSLGQGLEFLIYFQGNSAPDKSGLPSDRFSAERTGGSVSTLTIQRTQQEDSAVYLCASSLGVRGSEAFFGQGTRLTVV.

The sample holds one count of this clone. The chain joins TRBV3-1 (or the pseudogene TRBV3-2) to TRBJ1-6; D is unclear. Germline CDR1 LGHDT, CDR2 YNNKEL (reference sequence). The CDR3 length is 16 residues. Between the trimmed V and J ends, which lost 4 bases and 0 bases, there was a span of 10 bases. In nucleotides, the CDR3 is TGTGCCAGCAGCCTACGTGGTAGCTCCTATAATTCACCCCTCCACTTT. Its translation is CASSLRGSSYNSPLHF.

The CDR3 coding sequence is TGTGCCAGTAGTGGGACTAGCGGGAGGGCCCAAAAAGAGACCCAGTACTTC. Translated, it gives CASSGTSGRAQKETQYF. This chain connects TRBV19 to TRBJ2-5; 16 bases map to TRBD2. The length of the CDR3 is 17 residues. The germline CDR1 and CDR2 sequences are LNHDA and SQIVND (reference sequence). V lost 5 bases to trimming and J lost 3 bases; unmatched junction nucleotides: 6. The full variable domain, in which reference TRBV19 and TRBJ2-5 provide the parts outside the CDR3, is DGGITQSPKYLFRKEGQNVTLSCEQNLNHDAMYWYRQDPGQGLRLIYYSQIVNDFQKGDIAEGYSVSREKKESFPLTVTSAQKNPTAFYLCASSGTSGRAQKETQYFGPGTRLLVL.

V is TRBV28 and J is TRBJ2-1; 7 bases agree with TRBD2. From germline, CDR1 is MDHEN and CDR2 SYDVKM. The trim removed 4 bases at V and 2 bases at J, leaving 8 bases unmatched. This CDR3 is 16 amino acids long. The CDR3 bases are TGTGCCAGCAGTTCCACTAGCGCGGGAGCCTACAATGAGCAGTTCTTC. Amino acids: CASSSTSAGAYNEQFF.

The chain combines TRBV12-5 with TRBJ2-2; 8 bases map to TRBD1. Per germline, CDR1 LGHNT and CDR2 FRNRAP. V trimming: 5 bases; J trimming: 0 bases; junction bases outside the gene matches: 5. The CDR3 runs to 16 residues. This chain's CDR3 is CASGLRTGSNTGELFF. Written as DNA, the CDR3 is TGTGCTAGTGGTCTGCGGACAGGGTCGAACACCGGGGAGCTGTTTTTT.

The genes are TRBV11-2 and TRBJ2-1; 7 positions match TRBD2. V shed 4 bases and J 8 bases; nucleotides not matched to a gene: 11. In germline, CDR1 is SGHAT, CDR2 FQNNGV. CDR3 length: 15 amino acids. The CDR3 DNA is TGTGCCAGCAGCTCCTTACGACTAGCTTTGGATGAGCAGTTCTTC. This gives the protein CASSSLRLALDEQFF. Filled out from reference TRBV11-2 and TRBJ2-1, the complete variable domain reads EAGVAQSPRYKIIEKRQSVAFWCNPISGHATLYWYQQILGQGPKLLIQFQNNGVVDDSQLPKDRFSAERLKGVDSTLKIQPAKLEDSAVYLCASSSLRLALDEQFFGPGTRLTVL.

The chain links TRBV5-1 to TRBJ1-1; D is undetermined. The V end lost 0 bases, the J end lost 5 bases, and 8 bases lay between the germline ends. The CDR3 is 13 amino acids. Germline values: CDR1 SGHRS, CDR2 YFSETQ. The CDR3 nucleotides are TGCGCCAGCAGCTTGGTTCAGGCGACTGAAGCTTTCTTT. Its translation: CASSLVQATEAFF.

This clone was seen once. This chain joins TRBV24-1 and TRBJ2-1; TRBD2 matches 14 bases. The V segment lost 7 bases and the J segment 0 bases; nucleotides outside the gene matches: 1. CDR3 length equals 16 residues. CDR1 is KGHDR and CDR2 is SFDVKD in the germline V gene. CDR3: CATSGTSGGSYNEQFF. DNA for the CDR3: TGTGCCACCAGCGGGACTAGCGGGGGCTCCTACAATGAGCAGTTCTTC.

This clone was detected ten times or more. The CDR3 nucleotides are TGTGCCAGCAGCCAGTCGGATGGCAGGGGAAATGAAAAACTGTTTTTT. This translates into CASSQSDGRGNEKLFF. This chain joins TRBV16 and TRBJ1-4, with D maybe TRBD1 (6 bases). Deletions cut 3 bases from V and 5 bases from J, with 16 bases between. This CDR3 contains 16 residues. Germline CDR1 reads KGHSY; CDR2 reads FQNENV.